Shown below are 4 T cell receptor beta chains from a single sample sequenced in a study of cytomegalovirus exposure and HLA in healthy donors. The study ran its PCR with 60 Vbeta and 13 Jbeta primers. Generated by immunoSEQ multiplex PCR, the TCRdb table keeps only in-frame clones and is missing some. The profile shows around 130,000 clones, about 82% of them singletons. The sample was PBMCs. The source is a young man in good health and CMV-seronegative.

V is TRBV18 and J is TRBJ2-1, with D hard to call. The CDR3 length is 12 residues. Trimming left V 4 bases short and J 5 bases short, with 6 bases between. Per germline, CDR1 KGHSH and CDR2 LQKENI. DNA of the CDR3: TGTGCCAGCTCACGCGGCGACAATGAGCAGTTCTTC. This codes for CASSRGDNEQFF.

This chain links TRBV10-3 with TRBJ2-3; 7 positions agree with TRBD1. The CDR3 spans 15 residues. Germline CDR1 and CDR2: ENHRY and SYGVKD. The J segment lost 3 bases and the V segment lost 4 bases, leaving 7 bases of the junction unmatched. The CDR3 DNA is TGTGCCATCAGTGGTGACAGGGAGAGGACAGATACGCAGTATTTT. This codes for CAISGDRERTDTQYF.

The rearrangement joins TRBV28 to TRBJ2-3; TRBD2 is a possible D gene (6 bases). There are 15 residues in the CDR3. V lost 3 bases and J lost 4, with 14 bases in between. The germline V gene encodes CDR1 MDHEN and CDR2 SYDVKM. The DNA for the CDR3 is TGTGCCAGCAGTTTTGACCAGCGGGTTGCAGATACGCAGTATTTT. This encodes CASSFDQRVADTQYF.

The rearrangement links TRBV7-2 to TRBJ2-5, with D unresolved. CDR1 is SGHTA, CDR2 FQGNSA, per germline. The V gene lost 3 bases and the J gene lost 4 bases, with 6 bases spanning the gap. The CDR3 loop spans 12 amino acids. The CDR3 DNA reads TGTGCCAGCAGCTTTGGCGGAGAGACCCAGTACTTC. Its translation is CASSFGGETQYF.